Below, one T cell receptor beta chain is given with its context. This sample was taken from a study of control samples from healthy donors and cancer patients. Germline CDR1 and CDR2: MNHNY and SVGAGI (reference sequence). The ends were cut back, 5 bases at V and 0 bases at J, with 10 bases in the middle. There are 15 residues in the CDR3. Method: immunoSEQ multiplex PCR; TCRdb's copy keeps in-frame clones and lacks some. Found here are 96,000 or so clones, approximately 93% of them singletons; the top ten hold 8% to 9.5%. Material: blood. The receptor comes from a man younger than 30 in good health. J is TRBJ1-4 and V is TRBV6-6, with no clear D. The CDR3 bases are TGTGCCAGCAGTGACAAGGATGCAACTAATGAAAAACTGTTTTTT. It is translated as CASSDKDATNEKLFF.